Each of the 32 T cell receptor beta chains below was sequenced from the same sample in a study of cytomegalovirus exposure and HLA in healthy donors. The PCR had 60 Vbeta and 13 Jbeta primers. The protocol was immunoSEQ multiplex PCR, while the TCRdb copy is restricted to in-frame clones and leaves out a portion. The sample carries 120,000 to 150,000 clones, approximately 72% recorded once. The source material was PBMCs. These receptors all stem from a woman aged 55-69 years in good health and CMV-seronegative.

This clone was seen more than once but under ten times. The chain uses TRBV5-6 and TRBJ2-1; tentatively, D is TRBD2 (5 bases). Trimming cost V 4 bases and J 4 bases, with 9 bases left between them. From germline, CDR1 is SGHDT and CDR2 YYEEEE. The CDR3 totals 13 residues. The CDR3 region has the DNA TGTGCCAGCAGCCCGAGGGATTACAATGAGCAGTTCTTC. The encoded protein is CASSPRDYNEQFF.

CDR3 sequence reads: CASRRVVAGVYEQYF. The DNA of the CDR3 is TGTGCCAGCAGGCGGGTAGTGGCGGGAGTGTACGAGCAGTACTTC. V is TRBV6-5 and J is TRBJ2-7; TRBD2 matches at 7 bases. Losses at the gene ends were 6 bases for V and 4 bases for J; bases not matched to a gene: 12. Germline V gives CDR1 MNHEY, CDR2 SVGAGI. This CDR3 spans 15 amino acids.

CDR3 region: CASAWRTSGSRAFF. For the CDR3, the DNA is TGTGCCAGCGCGTGGCGGACTAGCGGGAGCCGGGCGTTCTTC. This rearrangement joins TRBV5-8 to TRBJ2-1, with TRBD2 identical over 13 bases. Germline CDR1 reads SGHTS; CDR2 reads YDEGEE. CDR3 length equals 14 residues. V was pared by 7 bases and J by 15 bases, with 13 bases of the junction left unmatched.

This chain links TRBV6-1 with TRBJ2-3, with 12 bases aligning to TRBD2. The CDR3 is 17 residues long. Germline V lookup: CDR1 MNHNS, CDR2 SASEGT. V was pared by 4 bases and J by 4 bases, with 9 bases of the junction left unmatched. The CDR3 bases are TGTGCCAGCAGTGTATTGACTAGCGGGAGTACCCCAGATACGCAGTATTTT. It is translated as CASSVLTSGSTPDTQYF.

This chain uses TRBV7-2 with TRBJ2-5, with 7 bases identical to TRBD2. The J call is uncertain, as TRBJ2-7 better fits the DNA end. The CDR3 is 17 residues long. The germline V gene has CDR1 SGHTA and CDR2 FQGNSA. For the CDR3, the DNA is TGTGCCAGCAGCTTAGGCGTAAGCGGGGCGGGCGGCAACGAGCAGTACTTC. Its translation is CASSLGVSGAGGNEQYF.

This rearrangement joins TRBV7-3 to TRBJ2-1; D not resolved. The germline CDR1 and CDR2 sequences are SGHTA and FQGTGA. The V and J ends lost 1 base and 7 bases respectively, with 14 bases between them. The CDR3 runs 15 residues. The CDR3 protein is CASSLSAWAGNEQFF. The CDR3 nucleotides read TGTGCCAGCAGCTTAAGCGCCTGGGCTGGGAATGAGCAGTTCTTC.

The chain has TRBV7-8 and TRBJ1-5, with TRBD1 as a possible D gene (6 bases). Germline CDR1 reads SGHVS; CDR2 reads FQNEAQ. The V end was cut by 6 bases, the J end by 6 bases, with 15 bases between. This CDR3 contains 14 residues. The CDR3 loop is CASSHPGVGQPQHF. CDR3 in DNA: TGTGCCAGCAGTCATCCAGGGGTGGGTCAGCCCCAGCATTTT.

This chain connects TRBV7-2 to TRBJ1-1; TRBD1 matches at 8 bases. The trim removed 4 bases at V and 5 bases at J, leaving 9 bases unmatched. CDR3 size: 15 residues. Germline CDR1 and CDR2: SGHTA and FQGNSA. The CDR3 DNA reads TGTGCCAGCAGCTCACCAGGGGGCGCGGAGACTGAAGCTTTCTTT. Protein sequence: CASSSPGGAETEAFF.

The genes are TRBV27 and TRBJ1-2, with D possibly TRBD1 on 6 matching bases. This CDR3 has 14 residues. The germline gives CDR1 MNHEY, CDR2 SMNVEV (reference sequence). V gave up 0 bases and J gave up 6 bases, with 11 bases separating them. CDR3 sequence (DNA): TGTGCCAGCAGTTTATCAACAGGGAGTAATGGCTACACCTTC. It specifies CASSLSTGSNGYTF.

This chain links TRBV29-1 with TRBJ2-7; 8 nucleotides line up with TRBD1. The germline CDR1 and CDR2 sequences are SQVTM and ANQGSEA. V was pared by 7 bases and J by 4 bases, with 6 bases of the junction left unmatched. This CDR3 has 12 residues. The CDR3 protein is CSGGQGQYEQYF. DNA for the CDR3: TGCAGCGGCGGACAGGGCCAGTACGAGCAGTACTTC.

The chain is built from TRBV5-1 and TRBJ2-5, with D perhaps TRBD2 (6 bases). The CDR3 loop spans 15 amino acids. Trimming stripped 0 bases from V and 2 bases from J, with 11 bases between. Germline V gene data show CDR1 as SGHRS and CDR2 as YFSETQ. CDR3: CASSLGGDLQETQYF. CDR3 sequence (DNA): TGCGCCAGCAGCTTGGGAGGGGACTTACAAGAGACCCAGTACTTC.

CDR3 sequence: CASSPRATEAFF. CDR3 DNA: TGTGCCAGCTCCCCGCGGGCCACTGAAGCTTTCTTT. This chain joins TRBV18 and TRBJ1-1; D unresolved. Germline CDR1 and CDR2: KGHSH and LQKENI. The V and J ends lost 6 bases and 4 bases respectively, with 9 bases between them. The CDR3 covers 12 residues.

CDR3 DNA: TGTGCCAGCAGTGACGGAGGCATTGGGGGGGAGCTGTTTTTT. This sequence encodes CASSDGGIGGELFF. The V and J genes are TRBV6-5 and TRBJ2-2, with a weak D call TRBD2 (5 bases). Germline-derived CDR1 and CDR2 are MNHEY and SVGAGI. This CDR3 region has 14 residues. The germline V and J ends were trimmed by 5 bases and 8 bases, with 15 bases remaining between them.

The chain uses TRBV18 and TRBJ1-3; TRBD1 might be the D (5 bases). In germline, CDR1 is KGHSH, CDR2 LQKENI. This CDR3 has 17 amino acids. Trimming took 6 bases from V and 0 from J, leaving 18 bases between them. CDR3: CASSQGLRGSSGNTIYF. DNA for the CDR3: TGTGCCAGCTCCCAGGGACTCCGTGGATCCTCTGGAAACACCATATATTTT.

V and J are TRBV27 and TRBJ1-2, with D tentatively TRBD1 (5 bases). The CDR3 consists of 15 residues. The germline V and J ends were trimmed by 0 bases and 4 bases, with 12 bases remaining between them. Germline V gene data show CDR1 as MNHEY and CDR2 as SMNVEV (reference sequence). The CDR3 here is CASSLSATGSYGYTF. The CDR3 nucleotides are TGTGCCAGCAGTTTATCGGCTACAGGAAGCTATGGCTACACCTTC.

The chain employs TRBV5-4 and TRBJ2-3, with 11 bases aligning to TRBD1. Germline V CDR1 and CDR2: SGHNT, YYREEE (reference sequence). The CDR3 consists of 17 residues. Trimming took 0 bases from V and 1 from J; bases not matched to a gene: 4. CDR3: CASSLGTGGSRTDTQYF. In DNA, the CDR3 is TGTGCCAGCAGCTTGGGGACAGGGGGCTCCCGCACAGATACGCAGTATTTT.

This clone has more than one count but fewer than ten. The genes are TRBV5-6 and TRBJ2-7; 14 bases line up with TRBD2. CDR1 is SGHDT and CDR2 is YYEEEE in the germline V gene. Trimming at V came to 2 bases and at J to 5 bases, leaving 6 bases not matched to a gene. The CDR3 sequence is 16 residues long. This CDR3 is CASSFTTSGRVNEQYF. Here the CDR3 DNA reads TGTGCCAGCAGCTTCACGACTAGCGGGAGGGTCAACGAGCAGTACTTC.

This chain uses TRBV1 with TRBJ2-5; the table assigns TRBD1, which was not confirmed against the DNA. TRBV1 is marked as a pseudogene. The CDR3 runs to 12 residues. CDR3 in DNA: TGCACCAGCATGGGGCACCAAGAGACCCAGTACTTC. Translating gives CTSMGHQETQYF.

The rearrangement joins TRBV11-3 to TRBJ2-2; a weak D match, TRBD1 (5 bases). Deletions cut 6 bases from V and 5 bases from J, with 13 bases between. Germline CDR1 SGHNT, CDR2 YENEEA. The CDR3 sequence is 14 residues long. CDR3 nucleotide sequence: TGTGCCAGCAGTTCTACTCGACAGACCGGGGAGCTGTTTTTT. Translation: CASSSTRQTGELFF.

DNA of the CDR3: TGTGCCAGCAGCTCAGTTTCAGATACGCAGTATTTT. Translating gives CASSSVSDTQYF. The chain joins TRBV11-3 to TRBJ2-3; the D is unclear. V lost 4 bases and J lost 4, with 6 bases in between. The CDR3 extends over 12 amino acids. The germline gives CDR1 SGHNT, CDR2 YENEEA. The full variable domain, its missing parts supplied by reference TRBV11-3 and TRBJ2-3, is EAGVVQSPRYKIIEKKQPVAFWCNPISGHNTLYWYLQNLGQGPELLIRYENEEAVDDSQLPKDRFSAERLKGVDSTLKIQPAELGDSAVYLCASSSVSDTQYFGPGTRLTVL.

CDR3: CASSLARRSGNTEAFF. In nucleotides, the CDR3 is TGCGCCAGCAGCTTGGCCCGAAGGAGCGGTAACACTGAAGCTTTCTTT. This sequence joins TRBV5-1 and TRBJ1-1; no definite D call. The CDR3 is 16 residues long. Germline assignment: CDR1 SGHRS and CDR2 YFSETQ. V was trimmed by 0 bases and J by 2 bases, leaving 14 bases between them.

In its sample, this clone was seen once. The rearrangement joins TRBV5-4 to TRBJ2-1; 7 bases line up with TRBD2. Germline V gives CDR1 SGHNT, CDR2 YYREEE (reference sequence). The CDR3 covers 14 residues. V lost 4 bases to trimming and J lost 3 bases; unmatched junction nucleotides: 4. CDR3 bases: TGTGCCAGCAGCACCTCTAGCGGCTACAATGAGCAGTTCTTC. This codes for CASSTSSGYNEQFF.

The genes are TRBV19 and TRBJ2-3, with TRBD1 as a possible D gene (5 bases). Germline V gene sequence: CDR1 LNHDA, CDR2 SQIVND (reference sequence). There are 15 residues in the CDR3. Between the trimmed V and J ends, which lost 10 bases and 5 bases, there was a span of 22 bases. The CDR3 spells CATSAPGLGGDTQYF. In DNA, the CDR3 is TGTGCCACCTCCGCTCCAGGGCTGGGTGGAGATACGCAGTATTTT. Complete variable domain (other parts from reference TRBV19 and TRBJ2-3): DGGITQSPKYLFRKEGQNVTLSCEQNLNHDAMYWYRQDPGQGLRLIYYSQIVNDFQKGDIAEGYSVSREKKESFPLTVTSAQKNPTAFYLCATSAPGLGGDTQYFGPGTRLTVL.

This chain connects TRBV7-6 to TRBJ2-7; 10 bases align to TRBD2. The CDR3 runs 16 residues. Trimming cost V 1 base and J 6 bases; bases outside gene matches: 9. Germline values: CDR1 SGHVS, CDR2 FNYEAQ. The CDR3 sequence: CASSLGAAGGPSEQYF. The CDR3 nucleotides are TGTGCCAGCAGCTTAGGTGCAGCGGGGGGGCCCAGCGAGCAGTACTTC.

V is TRBV6-6 and J is TRBJ1-2; weak D call: TRBD1 (6 bases). The CDR3 is 13 residues long. Germline lookup yields CDR1 MNHNY and CDR2 SVGAGI (reference sequence). V was shortened by 6 bases and J by 3 bases, with 11 bases between the two germline ends. The CDR3 loop reads CASSRDKDYGYTF. CDR3 DNA sequence: TGTGCCAGCAGCAGGGACAAGGACTATGGCTACACCTTC.

This chain links TRBV6-5 with TRBJ1-1, with TRBD1 as a possible D gene (6 bases). The CDR3 extends over 13 amino acids. Germline V CDR1 and CDR2: MNHEY, SVGAGI. Trimming removed 6 bases at V and 5 bases at J, with 13 bases between. The CDR3 sequence: CASRPQGRTEAFF. CDR3 bases: TGTGCCAGCAGACCACAGGGTCGGACTGAAGCTTTCTTT.

The rearrangement joins TRBV9 to TRBJ2-3; D call uncertain. CDR3 length: 13 amino acids. The germline gives CDR1 SGDLS, CDR2 YYNGEE. Trimming cost V 0 bases and J 6 bases, with 8 bases left between them. The CDR3 is CASSVATFDTQYF. CDR3 in DNA: TGTGCCAGCAGCGTAGCTACTTTCGATACGCAGTATTTT.

This chain connects TRBV5-4 to TRBJ2-3; TRBD2 might be the D (6 bases). The germline V gene encodes CDR1 SGHNT and CDR2 YYREEE (reference sequence). V was shortened by 6 bases and J by 4 bases, with 18 bases between the two germline ends. This CDR3 has 15 amino acids. CDR3 amino acids: CASNPPGGRADTQYF. The CDR3 DNA reads as TGTGCCAGCAACCCGCCCGGGGGTAGGGCAGATACGCAGTATTTT.

On this clone itself: An end of the junction differs from the germline gene, which may be a read error. This chain connects TRBV7-9 to TRBJ2-1, with TRBD2 matching 16 bases. CDR1 is SEHNR, CDR2 FQNEAQ, per germline (reference sequence). CDR3 length: 16 amino acids. The CDR3 nucleotides are TGTTCCAGCAGCCGCGGGACTAGCGGGGGGGCAGATGAGCAGTTCTTC. Residues: CSSSRGTSGGADEQFF.

The rearrangement uses TRBV27 and TRBJ1-6; 8 bases agree with TRBD1. J lost 7 bases, V lost 6 bases, and 5 bases had no gene match. Germline V gives CDR1 MNHEY, CDR2 SMNVEV (reference sequence). This CDR3 is built from 14 residues. The CDR3 sequence is CASSRQGTNSPLHF. The CDR3 DNA sequence: TGTGCCAGCAGCCGACAGGGGACCAATTCACCCCTCCACTTT.

The chain joins TRBV19 to TRBJ2-3, with 11 bases aligning to TRBD2. The CDR3 has 15 amino acids. Germline CDR1 is LNHDA and CDR2 is SQIVND (reference sequence). J gave up 2 bases and V 6 bases, and 4 bases lay outside the gene matches. DNA of the CDR3: TGTGCCAGTAGGTTAGCGGGGGGGAACACAGATACGCAGTATTTT. Translated: CASRLAGGNTDTQYF.

In this sample, this clone turned up a few times. The chain uses TRBV5-4 and TRBJ1-4, with unresolved D. Trimming cost V 4 bases and J 5 bases, with 9 bases left between them. This CDR3 region has 13 residues. Per germline, CDR1 SGHNT and CDR2 YYREEE (reference sequence). CDR3 DNA sequence: TGTGCCAGCAGCGGAGAATACAATGAAAAACTGTTTTTT. This translates into CASSGEYNEKLFF.